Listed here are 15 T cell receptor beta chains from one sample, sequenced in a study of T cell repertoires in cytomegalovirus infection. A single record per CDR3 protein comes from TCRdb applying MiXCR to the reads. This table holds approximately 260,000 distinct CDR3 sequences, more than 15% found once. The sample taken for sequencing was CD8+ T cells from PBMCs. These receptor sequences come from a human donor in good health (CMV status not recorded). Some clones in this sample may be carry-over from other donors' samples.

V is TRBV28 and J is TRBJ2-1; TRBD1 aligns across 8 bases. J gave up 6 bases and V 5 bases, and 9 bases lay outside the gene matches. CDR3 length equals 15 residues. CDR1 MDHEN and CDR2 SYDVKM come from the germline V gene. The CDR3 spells CASSPPGQGGNEQFF. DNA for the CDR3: TGTGCCAGCAGTCCACCCGGACAGGGTGGCAATGAGCAGTTCTTC.

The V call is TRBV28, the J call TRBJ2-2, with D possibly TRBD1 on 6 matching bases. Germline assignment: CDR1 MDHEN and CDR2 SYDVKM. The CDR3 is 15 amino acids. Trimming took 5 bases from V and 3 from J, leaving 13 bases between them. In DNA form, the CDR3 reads TGTGCCAGCAGTAGTTACAGGGCCGACACCGGGGAGCTGTTTTTT. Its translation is CASSSYRADTGELFF.

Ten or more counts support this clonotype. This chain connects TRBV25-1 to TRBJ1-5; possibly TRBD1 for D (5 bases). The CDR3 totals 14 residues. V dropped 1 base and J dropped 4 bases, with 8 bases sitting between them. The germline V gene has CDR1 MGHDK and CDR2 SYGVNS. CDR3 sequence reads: CASSESGGNQPQHF. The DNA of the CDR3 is TGTGCCAGCAGTGAATCGGGGGGTAATCAGCCCCAGCATTTT.

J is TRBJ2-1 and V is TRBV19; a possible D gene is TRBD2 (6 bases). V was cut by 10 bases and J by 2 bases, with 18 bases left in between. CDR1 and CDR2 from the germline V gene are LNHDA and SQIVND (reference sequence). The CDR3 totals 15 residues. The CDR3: CATRIGRETYNEQFF. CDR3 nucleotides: TGTGCCACTAGAATCGGACGGGAGACCTACAATGAGCAGTTCTTC.

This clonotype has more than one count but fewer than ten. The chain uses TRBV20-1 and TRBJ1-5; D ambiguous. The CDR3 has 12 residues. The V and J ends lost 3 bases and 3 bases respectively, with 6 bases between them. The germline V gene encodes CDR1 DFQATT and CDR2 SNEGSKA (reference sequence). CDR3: CSASGNNQPQHF. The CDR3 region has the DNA TGCAGTGCTAGCGGCAACAATCAGCCCCAGCATTTT.

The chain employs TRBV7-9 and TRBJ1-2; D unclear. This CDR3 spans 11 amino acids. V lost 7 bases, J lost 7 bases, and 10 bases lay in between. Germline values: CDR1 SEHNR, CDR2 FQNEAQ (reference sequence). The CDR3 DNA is TGTGCCAGCACGCCTATGATTGGCTACACCTTC. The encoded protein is CASTPMIGYTF.

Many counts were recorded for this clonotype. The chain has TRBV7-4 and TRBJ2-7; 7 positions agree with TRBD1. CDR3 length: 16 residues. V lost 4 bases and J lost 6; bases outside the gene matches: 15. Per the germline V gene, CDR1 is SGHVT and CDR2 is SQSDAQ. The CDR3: CASSCLDRVWSGEQYF. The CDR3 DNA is TGTGCCAGCAGCTGCCTCGACAGGGTGTGGAGCGGCGAGCAGTACTTC.

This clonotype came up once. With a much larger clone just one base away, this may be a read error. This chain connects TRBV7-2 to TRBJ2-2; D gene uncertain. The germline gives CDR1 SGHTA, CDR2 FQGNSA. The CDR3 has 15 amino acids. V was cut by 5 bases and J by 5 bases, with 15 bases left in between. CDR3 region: CASSQSLGPTGELFF. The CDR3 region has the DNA TGTGCCAGCAGCCAAAGCCTAGGGCCAACCGGGGAGCTGTTTTTT.

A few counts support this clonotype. The CDR3 sequence is CASLRQGAWETQYF. The CDR3, as DNA: TGTGCCAGCCTAAGACAGGGGGCTTGGGAGACCCAGTACTTC. The rearrangement uses TRBV7-9 and TRBJ2-5; 10 nucleotides agree with TRBD1. In germline, CDR1 is SEHNR, CDR2 FQNEAQ (reference sequence). J gave up 5 bases and V 8 bases, and 8 bases lay outside the gene matches. This CDR3 is built from 14 residues.

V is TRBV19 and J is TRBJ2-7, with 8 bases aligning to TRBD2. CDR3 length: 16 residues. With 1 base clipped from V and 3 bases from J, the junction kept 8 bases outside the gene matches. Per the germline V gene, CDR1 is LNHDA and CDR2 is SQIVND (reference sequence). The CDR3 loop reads CASSIGTAGVRYEQYF. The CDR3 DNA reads TGTGCCAGTAGTATAGGAACAGCGGGGGTCCGCTACGAGCAGTACTTC.

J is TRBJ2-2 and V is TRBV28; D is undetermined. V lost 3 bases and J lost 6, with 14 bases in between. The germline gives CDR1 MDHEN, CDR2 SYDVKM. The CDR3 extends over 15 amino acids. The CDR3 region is CASSFFRSGPGELFF. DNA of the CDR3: TGTGCCAGCAGTTTTTTTCGGTCTGGTCCCGGGGAGCTGTTTTTT.

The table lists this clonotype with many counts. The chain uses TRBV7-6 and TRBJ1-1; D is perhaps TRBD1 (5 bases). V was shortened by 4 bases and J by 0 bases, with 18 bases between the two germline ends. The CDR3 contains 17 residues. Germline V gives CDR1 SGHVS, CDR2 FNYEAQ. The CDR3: CASSSRRGVGMNTEAFF. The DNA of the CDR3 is TGTGCCAGCAGCTCACGGCGGGGGGTTGGGATGAACACTGAAGCTTTCTTT.

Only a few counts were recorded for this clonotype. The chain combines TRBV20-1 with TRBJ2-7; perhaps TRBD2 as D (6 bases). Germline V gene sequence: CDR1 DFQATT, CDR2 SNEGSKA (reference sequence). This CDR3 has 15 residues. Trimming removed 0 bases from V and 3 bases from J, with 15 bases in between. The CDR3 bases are TGCAGTGCTAGAGAGGAAGGAGCGGGCCTCTACGAGCAGTACTTC. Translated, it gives CSAREEGAGLYEQYF.

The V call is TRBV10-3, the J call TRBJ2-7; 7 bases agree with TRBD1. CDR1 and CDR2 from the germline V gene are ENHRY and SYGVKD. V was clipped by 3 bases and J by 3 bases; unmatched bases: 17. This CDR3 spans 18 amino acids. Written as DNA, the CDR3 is TGTGCCATCAGTGATTCTAGAAAATGGGACAGAGGAAACTACGAGCAGTACTTC. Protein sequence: CAISDSRKWDRGNYEQYF.

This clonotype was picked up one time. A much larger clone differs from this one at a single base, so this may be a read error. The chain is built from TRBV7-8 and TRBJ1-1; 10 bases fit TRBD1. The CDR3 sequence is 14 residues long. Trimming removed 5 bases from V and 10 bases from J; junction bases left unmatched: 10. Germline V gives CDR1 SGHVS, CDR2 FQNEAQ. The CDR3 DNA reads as TGTGCCAGCAGCGATAAGACAGGGGGCTCTTCAGCTTTCTTT. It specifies CASSDKTGGSSAFF.